This section outlines one T cell receptor (beta chain) sequence together with its context. No antigen is known for it. The PCR made use of 60 Vbeta and 13 Jbeta primers. Some clones are missing from TCRdb's copy, which holds only in-frame ones; the method was immunoSEQ multiplex PCR. Here the sample spans roughly 72,000 clones, 79% being singletons. Germline CDR1 SGHAT, CDR2 FQNNGV. The junction had 9 bases not matched to a gene; V was cut back by 1 base and J by 1 base. CDR3 length: 17 amino acids. The sample comes from a study of cytomegalovirus exposure and HLA in healthy donors. Across the study: An early release of data contained about 85 million unique TCRs, which came from HLA-typed donors. Points from the study as a whole: When a later analysis compared HLA-associated TCR beta chains with equally common others, the HLA-associated chains turned out to be more clonally expanded and to have lower generation probabilities.

Healthy donors of bone marrow made up the group. The chain uses TRBV11-2 and TRBJ1-1, with TRBD1 matching over 7 bases. The TCR was taken from a woman in her 40s in good health and CMV-seropositive. The sequenced sample consisted of PBMCs. In nucleotides, the CDR3 is TGTGCCAGCAGCTTAGCAACCCTGGACAGGACGAACACTGAAGCTTTCTTT. Encoded protein: CASSLATLDRTNTEAFF.